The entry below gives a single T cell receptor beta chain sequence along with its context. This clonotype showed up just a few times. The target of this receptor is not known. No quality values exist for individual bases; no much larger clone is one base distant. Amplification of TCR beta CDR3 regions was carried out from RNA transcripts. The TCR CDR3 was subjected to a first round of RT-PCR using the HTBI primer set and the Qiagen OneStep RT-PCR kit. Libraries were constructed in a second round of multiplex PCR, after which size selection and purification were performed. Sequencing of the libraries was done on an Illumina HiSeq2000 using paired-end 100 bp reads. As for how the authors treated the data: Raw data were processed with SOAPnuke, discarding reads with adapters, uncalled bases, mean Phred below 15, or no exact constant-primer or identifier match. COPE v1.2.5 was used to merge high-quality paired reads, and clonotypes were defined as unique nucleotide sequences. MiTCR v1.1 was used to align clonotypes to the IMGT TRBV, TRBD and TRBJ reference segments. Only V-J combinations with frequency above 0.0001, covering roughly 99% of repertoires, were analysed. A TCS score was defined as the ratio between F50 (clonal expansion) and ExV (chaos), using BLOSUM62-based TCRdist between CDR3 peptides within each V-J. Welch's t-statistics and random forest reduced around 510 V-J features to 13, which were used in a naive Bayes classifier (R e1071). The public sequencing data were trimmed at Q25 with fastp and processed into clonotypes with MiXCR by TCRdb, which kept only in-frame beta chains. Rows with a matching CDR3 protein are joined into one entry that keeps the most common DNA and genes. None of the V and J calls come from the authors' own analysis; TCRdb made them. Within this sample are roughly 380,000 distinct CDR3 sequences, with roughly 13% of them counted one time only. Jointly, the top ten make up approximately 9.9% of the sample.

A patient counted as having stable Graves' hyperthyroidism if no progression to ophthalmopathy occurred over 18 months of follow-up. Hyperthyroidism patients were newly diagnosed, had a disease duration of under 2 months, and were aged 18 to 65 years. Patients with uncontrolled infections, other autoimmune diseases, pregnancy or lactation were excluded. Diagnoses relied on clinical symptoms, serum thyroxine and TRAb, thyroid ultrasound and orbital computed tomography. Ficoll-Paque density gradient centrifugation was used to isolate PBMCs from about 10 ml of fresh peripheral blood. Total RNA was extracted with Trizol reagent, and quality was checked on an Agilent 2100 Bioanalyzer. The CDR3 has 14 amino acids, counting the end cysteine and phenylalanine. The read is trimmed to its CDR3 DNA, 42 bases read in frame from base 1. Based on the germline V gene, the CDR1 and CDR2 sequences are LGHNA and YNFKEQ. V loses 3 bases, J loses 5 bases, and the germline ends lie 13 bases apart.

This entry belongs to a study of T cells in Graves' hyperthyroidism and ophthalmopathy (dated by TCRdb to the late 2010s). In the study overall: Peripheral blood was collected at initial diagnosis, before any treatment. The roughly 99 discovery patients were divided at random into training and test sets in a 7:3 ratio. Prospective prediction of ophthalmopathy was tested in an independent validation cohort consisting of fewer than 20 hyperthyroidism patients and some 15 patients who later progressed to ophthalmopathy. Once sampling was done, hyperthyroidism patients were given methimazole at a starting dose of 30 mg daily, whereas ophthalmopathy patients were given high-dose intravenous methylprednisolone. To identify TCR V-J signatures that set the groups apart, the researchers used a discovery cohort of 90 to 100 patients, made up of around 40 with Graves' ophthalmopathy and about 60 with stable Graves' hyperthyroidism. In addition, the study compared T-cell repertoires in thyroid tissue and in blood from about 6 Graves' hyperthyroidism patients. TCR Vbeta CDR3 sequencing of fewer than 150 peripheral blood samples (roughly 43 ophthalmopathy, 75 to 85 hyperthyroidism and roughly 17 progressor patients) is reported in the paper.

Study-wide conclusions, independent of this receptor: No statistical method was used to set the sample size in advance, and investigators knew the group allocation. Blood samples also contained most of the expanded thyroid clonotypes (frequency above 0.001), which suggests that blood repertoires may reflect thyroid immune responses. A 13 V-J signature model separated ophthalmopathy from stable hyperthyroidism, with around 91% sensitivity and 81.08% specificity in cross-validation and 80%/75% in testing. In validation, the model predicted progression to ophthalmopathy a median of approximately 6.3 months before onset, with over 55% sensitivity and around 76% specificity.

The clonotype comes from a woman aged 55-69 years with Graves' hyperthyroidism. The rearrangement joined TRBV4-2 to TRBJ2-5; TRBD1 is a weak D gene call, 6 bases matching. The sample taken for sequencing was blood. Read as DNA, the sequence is TGTGCCAGCAGCCAGGAAAACAGGGAGGAGACCCAGTACTTC. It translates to CASSQENREETQYF.